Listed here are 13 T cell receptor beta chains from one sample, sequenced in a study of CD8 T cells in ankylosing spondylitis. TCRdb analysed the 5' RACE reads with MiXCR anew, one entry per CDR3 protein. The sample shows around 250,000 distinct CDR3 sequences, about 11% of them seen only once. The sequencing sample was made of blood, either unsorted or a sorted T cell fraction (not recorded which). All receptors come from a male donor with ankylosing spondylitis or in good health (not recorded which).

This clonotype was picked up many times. The chain's CDR3 is CASRSTSLNYGYTF. The CDR3 region has the DNA TGCGCCAGCAGAAGTACCAGTTTGAACTATGGCTACACCTTC. The chain has TRBV5-1 and TRBJ1-2, with D uncertain. The length of the CDR3 is 14 residues. Trimming removed 5 bases at V and 2 bases at J, with 13 bases between. CDR1 SGHRS and CDR2 YFSETQ come from the germline V gene.

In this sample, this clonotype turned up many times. The CDR3 sequence: CATEIIVSRAHSPLHF. Written as DNA, the CDR3 is TGTGCCACCGAAATAATAGTGTCGCGGGCCCATTCACCCCTCCACTTT. The chain carries TRBV24-1 and TRBJ1-6; unclear D gene. V lost 9 bases to trimming and J lost 8 bases, with 22 bases between them. Germline V gene sequence: CDR1 KGHDR, CDR2 SFDVKD. CDR3 length equals 16 residues.

CDR3 sequence reads: CSVLDGSSYEQYF. CDR3 bases: TGCAGCGTATTGGACGGGAGCTCCTACGAGCAGTACTTC. The rearrangement links TRBV29-1 to TRBJ2-7; perhaps TRBD2 as D (6 bases). Germline values: CDR1 SQVTM, CDR2 ANQGSEA. Trimming removed 6 bases at V and 0 bases at J, with 12 bases between. The CDR3 length is 13 residues.

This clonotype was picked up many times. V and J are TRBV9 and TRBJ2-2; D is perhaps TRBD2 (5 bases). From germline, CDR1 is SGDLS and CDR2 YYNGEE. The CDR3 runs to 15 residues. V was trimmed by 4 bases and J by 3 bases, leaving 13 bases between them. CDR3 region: CASSPPAVDTGELFF. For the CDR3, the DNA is TGTGCCAGCAGCCCCCCAGCGGTCGACACCGGGGAGCTGTTTTTT.

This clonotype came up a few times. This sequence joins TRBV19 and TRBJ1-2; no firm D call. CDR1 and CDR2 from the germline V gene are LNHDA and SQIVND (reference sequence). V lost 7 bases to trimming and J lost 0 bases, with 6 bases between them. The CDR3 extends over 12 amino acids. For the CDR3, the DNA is TGTGCCAGTACGTACGCTAACTATGGCTACACCTTC. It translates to CASTYANYGYTF. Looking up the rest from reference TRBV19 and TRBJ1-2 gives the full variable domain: DGGITQSPKYLFRKEGQNVTLSCEQNLNHDAMYWYRQDPGQGLRLIYYSQIVNDFQKGDIAEGYSVSREKKESFPLTVTSAQKNPTAFYLCASTYANYGYTFGSGTRLTVV.

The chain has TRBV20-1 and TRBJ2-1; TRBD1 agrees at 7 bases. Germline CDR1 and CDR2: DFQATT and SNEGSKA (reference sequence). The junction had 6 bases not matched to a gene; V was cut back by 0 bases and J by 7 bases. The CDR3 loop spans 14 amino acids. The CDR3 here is CSARDFNRGNEQFF. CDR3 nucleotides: TGCAGTGCTAGAGATTTTAACAGGGGAAATGAGCAGTTCTTC.

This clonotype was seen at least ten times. The CDR3 DNA reads TGCGCCAGCAGCTTGGAGGGGGGGTCCTACAATGAGCAGTTCTTC. It specifies CASSLEGGSYNEQFF. This chain uses TRBV5-1 with TRBJ2-1; D might be TRBD2 (7 bases). Germline V CDR1 and CDR2: SGHRS, YFSETQ. CDR3 size: 15 residues. With 0 bases removed from V and 1 base from J, the gap between germline ends came to 8 bases.

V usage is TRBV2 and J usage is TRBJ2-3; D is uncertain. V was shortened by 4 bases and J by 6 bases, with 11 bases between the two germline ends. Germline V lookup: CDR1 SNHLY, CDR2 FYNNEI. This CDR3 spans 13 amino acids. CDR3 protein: CASSGALADTQYF. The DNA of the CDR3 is TGTGCCAGCAGTGGGGCTTTAGCCGATACGCAGTATTTT.

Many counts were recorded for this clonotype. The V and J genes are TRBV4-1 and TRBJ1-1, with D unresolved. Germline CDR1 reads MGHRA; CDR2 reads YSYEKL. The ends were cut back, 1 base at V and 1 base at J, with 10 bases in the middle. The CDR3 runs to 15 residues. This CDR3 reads CASSQAGGKNTEAFF. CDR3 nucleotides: TGCGCCAGCAGCCAAGCGGGCGGCAAGAACACTGAAGCTTTCTTT.

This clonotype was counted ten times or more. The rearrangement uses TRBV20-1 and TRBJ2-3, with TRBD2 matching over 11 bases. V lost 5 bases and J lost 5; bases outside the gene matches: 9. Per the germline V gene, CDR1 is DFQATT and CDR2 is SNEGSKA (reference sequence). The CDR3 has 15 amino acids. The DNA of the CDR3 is TGCAGTGCTCGATTTTGGGGGACTAGCGGAGATACGCAGTATTTT. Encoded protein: CSARFWGTSGDTQYF.

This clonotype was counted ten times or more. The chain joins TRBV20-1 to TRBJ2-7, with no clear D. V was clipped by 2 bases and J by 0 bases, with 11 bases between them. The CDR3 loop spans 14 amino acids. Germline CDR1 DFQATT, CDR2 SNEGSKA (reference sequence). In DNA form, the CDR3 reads TGCAGTGCTAGACAGCACCCGAGCTCCTACGAGCAGTACTTC. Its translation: CSARQHPSSYEQYF.

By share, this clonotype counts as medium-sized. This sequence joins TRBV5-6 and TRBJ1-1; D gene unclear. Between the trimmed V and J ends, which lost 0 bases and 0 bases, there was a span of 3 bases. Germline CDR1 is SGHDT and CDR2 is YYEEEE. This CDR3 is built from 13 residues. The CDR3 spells CASSLVVNTEAFF. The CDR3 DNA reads TGTGCCAGCAGCTTGGTGGTGAACACTGAAGCTTTCTTT.

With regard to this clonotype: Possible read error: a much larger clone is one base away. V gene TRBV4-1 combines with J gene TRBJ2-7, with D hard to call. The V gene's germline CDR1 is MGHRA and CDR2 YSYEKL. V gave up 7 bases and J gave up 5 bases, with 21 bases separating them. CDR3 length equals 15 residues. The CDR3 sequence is CASTRSHMGKDEQYF. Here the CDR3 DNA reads TGCGCCAGCACCCGCTCCCACATGGGGAAGGACGAGCAGTACTTC.